Below, 18 T cell receptor beta chains from the same sample are listed, as sequenced in a study of tumor-infiltrating lymphocytes in primary liver carcinoma. Using a constant-region primer together with ProtoScript II reverse transcriptase, TCR beta cDNA was made from roughly 500 ng of total RNA. Three nested multiplex PCR rounds, a slightly modified ARM-PCR method, built the TCR beta libraries. With TRBV1-TRBV30 forward primers and a C-beta reverse primer, the first two PCR rounds were run for roughly 9 cycles each. TCRdb itself ran the multiplex PCR reads through MiXCR, one entry per CDR3 protein. Of tens of thousands of distinct CDR3 sequences in the sample, over 70% were seen once. Investigators took RNA and DNA out together from approximately 22-30 mg of unsorted bulk tissue. Input material: liver tumor tissue from sampling region 3. The subset here: tumor region T3, left-lateral pole. These receptors all come from a middle-aged man with primary liver carcinoma and hepatitis B virus infection.

A note on this clonotype: Relative to the germline gene, one junction end is altered; a read error may explain this. The CDR3 is CTSSSQLARADNEQFF. CDR3 DNA: TGTACCAGCAGCTCCCAACTGGCGCGGGCAGACAATGAGCAATTCTTC. This rearrangement joins TRBV11-1 to TRBJ2-1; tentative D call: TRBD2 (5 bases). Looked up from germline, CDR1 is SGHAT and CDR2 is FQDESV (reference sequence). The CDR3 length is 16 residues.

With respect to this clonotype: A clone one base away is much larger, so this may be a read error. The chain carries TRBV7-2 and TRBJ2-1, with TRBD1 matching over 7 bases. CDR3 length: 15 residues. CDR1 and CDR2 from the germline V gene are SGHTA and FQGNSA. The ends lost 6 bases at V and 7 bases at J; junction bases unmatched: 12. The CDR3, as DNA: TGTGCCAGCAGGCCGGAAACAGGGGAACGTAATGAGCAGTTCTTC. Its protein is CASRPETGERNEQFF.

This clonotype was recorded once. At one end the junction does not follow the germline gene, possibly because of a read error. The V gene is TRBV11-2, the J gene TRBJ2-7; 14 bases match TRBD2. CDR3 length: 18 residues. CDR1 SGHAT and CDR2 FQNNGV come from the germline V gene. For the CDR3, the DNA is TGTGCCAGCAGCTCATCCGTTGGACTAGCGGGAGGAGGGTACGAGCAGTGCTTC. This codes for CASSSSVGLAGGGYEQCF.

As to this clonotype: A clone one base away is much larger, so this may be a read error. CDR3 loop: CASTSTRSGGSYERYF. The CDR3 nucleotides read TGTGCCAGCACCTCAACCCGATCAGGGGGCTCCTACGAGCGGTACTTC. The chain couples TRBV28 to TRBJ2-7; TRBD1 aligns across 8 bases. Germline assignment: CDR1 MDHEN and CDR2 SYDVKM. CDR3 length: 16 amino acids.

This rearrangement joins TRBV6-2 or TRBV6-3 to TRBJ2-5; D remains ambiguous. This CDR3 comprises 12 residues. Germline V gene lookup returns CDR1 MNHEY and CDR2 SVGEGT. The CDR3 reads CTNSSGGETQYF. CDR3 bases: TGTACCAACAGTTCTGGCGGAGAGACCCAGTACTTC.

To note about this clonotype: This could be a read error, since a much larger clone is one nucleotide away. The chain couples TRBV28 to TRBJ2-1; 11 bases fit TRBD2. Germline V CDR1 and CDR2: MDHEN, SYDVKM. The CDR3 has 15 residues. In DNA form, the CDR3 reads TGTACCAGCAGTCCAGTAGCGGGAGGGTTGGATGAGCAGTTCTTC. As protein: CTSSPVAGGLDEQFF.

With respect to this clonotype: A junction end diverges from the germline sequence, so it may reflect a read error. CDR3 amino acids: CASSLTSWDYGQYF. DNA for the CDR3: TGTGCCAGCAGCTTAACTAGCTGGGACTACGGGCAGTACTTC. This chain uses TRBV5-5 with TRBJ2-7; the match to TRBD2 covers 7 bases. There are 14 residues in the CDR3. Germline V gives CDR1 SGHKS, CDR2 YYEKEE (reference sequence).

The CDR3 reads CTSRVGQGISPLHF. For the CDR3, the DNA is TGTACTAGCAGGGTGGGACAGGGAATTTCACCCCTCCACTTT. The chain recombines TRBV6-6 with TRBJ1-6, with TRBD1 matching 9 bases. The CDR3 covers 14 residues. Germline CDR1 is MNHNY and CDR2 is SVGAGI (reference sequence).

Remarks on this clonotype: Compared with germline, one end of the junction differs, possibly owing to a read error. The V call is TRBV6-5, the J call TRBJ2-6; 8 nucleotides agree with TRBD1. CDR3 size: 17 residues. Germline assignment: CDR1 MNHEY and CDR2 SVGAGI. The CDR3 spells CASRLGQGSSGGNLLTF. The CDR3 DNA is TGTGCCAGCAGATTAGGACAGGGATCCTCTGGGGGCAACCTCCTGACTTTC.

As to this clonotype: A read error may account for a junction end that differs from germline. The chain recombines TRBV7-9 with TRBJ1-1; D is perhaps TRBD1 (5 bases). The germline CDR1 and CDR2 sequences are SEHNR and FQNEAQ (reference sequence). CDR3 length: 17 residues. The CDR3 sequence: CASRETLRGRLNTEAFF. CDR3 nucleotide sequence: TGTGCTAGCAGGGAGACCCTAAGGGGCCGGTTGAACACTGAAGCTTTCTTT.

This sequence joins TRBV11-2 and TRBJ2-3; D assignment may be TRBD1 or TRBD2 (5 bases each). Germline V CDR1 and CDR2: SGHAT, FQNNGV. The CDR3 is 16 residues long. For the CDR3, the DNA is TGTGTAAGCACCCCATCAGGGACGGGGAGCACAGATACGCAGTATTTT. It encodes CVSTPSGTGSTDTQYF.

For this clonotype: An end of the junction differs from the germline gene, which may be a read error. The chain couples TRBV6-1 to TRBJ2-3; D might be TRBD1 (6 bases). The CDR3 covers 16 residues. The germline V gene encodes CDR1 MNHNS and CDR2 SASEGT. CDR3 protein: CASRPVGAASTNTQYF. The CDR3 nucleotides read TGTGCTAGCAGACCTGTGGGGGCCGCTAGCACAAATACGCAGTATTTT.

Worth noting for this clonotype: The CDR3 does not end in the conserved phenylalanine or tryptophan, so this is likely a read error. This chain uses TRBV19 with TRBJ2-1; D is ambiguous. Trimming stripped 2 bases from V and 5 bases from J, with 19 bases between. The CDR3 runs to 17 residues. CDR1 and CDR2 (germline): LNHDA, SQIVND (reference sequence). CDR3 in DNA: TGTGCCAGTAGTATAAATCATCTTGCAGTGATGAACAATGAGCAGTTCTCC. Its translation is CASSINHLAVMNNEQFS.

V usage is TRBV29-1 and J usage is TRBJ1-1, with 7 bases that match TRBD1. CDR3 size: 14 residues. Germline V gene data show CDR1 as SQVTM and CDR2 as ANQGSEA. J gave up 7 bases and V 5 bases, and 13 bases lay outside the gene matches. The DNA for the CDR3 is TGCAGCGTTTGGGGGGCTCCGACAGGGTATGAAGCTTTCTTT. It is translated as CSVWGAPTGYEAFF.

This clonotype was found a few times. The CDR3 does not end in the conserved phenylalanine or tryptophan, so this is likely a read error. This rearrangement joins TRBV5-4 to TRBJ2-5, with 8 bases fitting TRBD1. The CDR3 contains 13 residues. Germline V gives CDR1 SGHNT, CDR2 YYREEE (reference sequence). The CDR3 bases are TGTGTCAGCTGCCGGGACAGGCAAGAGACCCAGTACTCC. This codes for CVSCRDRQETQYS.

This clonotype is deemed medium-sized. The gene calls are TRBV28 and TRBJ2-7; D may be TRBD2 (6 bases). Per the germline V gene, CDR1 is MDHEN and CDR2 is SYDVKM. The V end lost 3 bases, the J end lost 3 bases, and 9 bases lay between the germline ends. This CDR3 contains 13 residues. CDR3 amino acids: CASSFAGNYEQYF. DNA of the CDR3: TGTGCCAGCAGTTTCGCGGGAAACTACGAGCAGTACTTC.

A note on this clonotype: A single base separates this from a much larger clone, so it may be a read error. This chain connects TRBV28 to TRBJ2-2; no firm D call. V was cut by 5 bases and J by 0 bases, with 13 bases left in between. This CDR3 has 16 amino acids. The V gene's germline CDR1 is MDHEN and CDR2 SYDVKM. The CDR3 nucleotides are TGTGCCAGCAGTCCACATTGGCTGCCGAACACCGGGGAGCTGTTTTTT. It translates to CASSPHWLPNTGELFF.

This clonotype has only a few counts. A read error may produce the germline difference seen at one junction end. This chain uses TRBV7-9 with TRBJ2-3; D unclear. This CDR3 has 15 amino acids. CDR1 is SEHNR and CDR2 is FQNEAQ in the germline V gene (reference sequence). CDR3 amino acids: CASSLAGGSRDTQYF. The CDR3 DNA sequence: TGTGCCAGTAGCTTAGCCGGCGGTAGCAGAGATACGCAGTATTTT.